Listed below are T cell receptor beta chains from one sample, sequenced in a study of CD4 T cells in relation to SARS-CoV-2 and coronaviruses. No antigen has been identified for these receptors. Produced via immunoSEQ multiplex PCR; TCRdb's table is partial and in-frame only. The top ten clones hold approximately 22% of a sample with some 30,000 clones, about three quarters of them seen once. The sequencing sample was made of CD4+ T cells from PBMCs, cultured in vitro. Receptors originate from a human donor in good health. Each CDR3 is given with its conserved first and last residue. D genes are given only for firm matches. The listing skips clone size in some rows; elsewhere it reads once, few, many or a size class.

j_gene | v_gene | d_gene | abundance | len | CDR3aa | CDR3nt
TRBJ2-5 | TRBV2 | - | - | 15 | CASSEGVGGQETQYF | TGTGCCAGCAGTGAGGGGGTCGGGGGTCAAGAGACCCAGTACTTC
TRBJ1-4 | TRBV5-5 | - | - | 15 | CASSFGDGLNEKLFF | TGTGCCAGCAGCTTCGGGGACGGACTTAATGAAAAACTGTTTTTT
TRBJ2-2 | TRBV19 | TRBD1 | - | 16 | CASSMGGTGLTGELFF | TGTGCCAGTAGTATGGGGGGGACAGGGCTTACCGGGGAGCTGTTTTTT
TRBJ1-2 | TRBV2 | - | - | 13 | CASSVGADYGYTF | TGTGCCAGCAGTGTAGGGGCAGACTATGGCTACACCTTC
TRBJ2-1 | TRBV5-1 | - | - | 13 | CASSLGQGGEQFF | TGCGCCAGCAGCTTGGGACAGGGAGGAGAGCAGTTCTTC
TRBJ1-1 | TRBV2 | - | once | 13 | CASSQYGDTEAFF | TGTGCCAGCAGTCAATATGGGGACACTGAAGCTTTCTTT
TRBJ2-5 | TRBV3-1/TRBV3-2 | - | - | 16 | CASSQDRNMKQETQYF | TGTGCCAGCAGCCAAGATCGGAACATGAAGCAAGAGACCCAGTACTTC
TRBJ2-3 | TRBV5-1 | - | - | 15 | CASSFNVQGTDTQYF | TGCGCCAGCAGCTTTAACGTCCAGGGCACAGATACGCAGTATTTT
TRBJ2-2 | TRBV11-3 | - | once | 15 | CASSLTWGGTGELFF | TGTGCCAGCAGCTTAACCTGGGGCGGAACCGGGGAGCTGTTTTTT
TRBJ2-7 | TRBV12-5 | - | - | 11 | CASGPIYEQYF | TGTGCTAGTGGTCCAATCTACGAGCAGTACTTC
TRBJ1-2 | TRBV5-8 | - | - | 14 | CATNPTGTNYGYTF | TGTGCCACAAACCCCACAGGGACTAACTATGGCTACACCTTC
TRBJ2-7 | TRBV5-1 | TRBD2 | - | 20 | CASSNATGLRRTSENYEQYF | TGCGCCAGCAGCAACGCTACAGGGCTCCGCAGGACTAGCGAAAACTACGAGCAGTACTTC
TRBJ1-3 | TRBV2 | - | - | 13 | CASSGLTGNTIYF | TGTGCCAGCAGTGGGCTGACTGGAAACACCATATATTTT
TRBJ2-5 | TRBV4-2 | - | - | 15 | CASSQDHGLGRTQYF | TGTGCCAGCAGCCAAGATCACGGCCTGGGACGGACCCAGTACTTC
TRBJ1-2 | TRBV5-1 | - | - | 12 | CASSSPGGGYTF | TGCGCCAGCAGCTCCCCTGGAGGGGGCTACACCTTC
TRBJ1-6 | TRBV6-5 | - | - | 14 | CASSYFAVESPLHF | TGTGCCAGCAGTTACTTCGCTGTGGAATCACCCCTCCACTTT
TRBJ1-5 | TRBV21-1 | - | once | 15 | CASSKAQGAHQPQHF | TGTGCCAGCAGCAAAGCGCAGGGGGCCCATCAGCCCCAGCATTTT
TRBJ2-5 | TRBV3-1/TRBV3-2 | - | - | 11 | CASSQGRDQYF | TGTGCCAGCAGCCAGGGTCGGGACCAGTACTTC
TRBJ1-4 | TRBV12-3/TRBV12-4 | - | - | 13 | CASSPRGVEKLFF | TGTGCCAGCAGTCCAAGGGGTGTTGAAAAACTGTTTTTT
TRBJ2-7 | TRBV14 | TRBD1 | - | 15 | CASSRRTGPLAEQYF | TGTGCCAGCAGCAGACGGACAGGGCCACTAGCCGAGCAGTACTTC
TRBJ1-5 | TRBV6-2/TRBV6-3 | - | - | 15 | CASSYGRNSNQPQHF | TGTGCCAGCAGTTACGGGCGGAATAGCAATCAGCCCCAGCATTTT
TRBJ2-1 | TRBV9 | TRBD2 | - | 13 | CASSVETSGAQFF | TGTGCCAGCAGCGTAGAGACTAGCGGGGCTCAGTTCTTC
TRBJ2-7 | TRBV3-1/TRBV3-2 | TRBD2 | few | 14 | CASSQEWGGYEQYF | TGTGCCAGCAGCCAAGAATGGGGGGGCTACGAGCAGTACTTC
TRBJ1-4 | TRBV7-2 | - | - | 14 | CASRQGLGHEKLFF | TGTGCCAGCAGACAGGGTCTGGGGCATGAAAAACTGTTTTTT